Shown below are 26 T cell receptor beta chains from a single sample sequenced in a study of persistence of HIV-infected CD4 T cells. This nonspecific control used anti-CD3/anti-CD28 bead stimulation of CD4+ T cells. Sorting selected CD4+ T cells upregulating both CD40 ligand and CD69. The libraries were made with immunoSEQ version 4 in survey mode. Clones were sequenced by immunoSEQ multiplex PCR, and TCRdb holds only the in-frame ones, with some missing. The sample lists under 50,000 clones, about 90% occurring once. The antigens of these receptors remain unknown. The sample was CD4+ T cells sorted from PBMCs after roughly 20-hour stimulation, taken from a patient who received antiretroviral therapy. The receptor set was obtained from an adult woman with HIV who was CMV-seropositive.

This chain connects TRBV5-6 to TRBJ1-2, with D unclear. V lost 1 base and J 6 bases, leaving 10 bases between the germline ends. Germline V gives CDR1 SGHDT, CDR2 YYEEEE. The CDR3 is 13 amino acids. Written as DNA, the CDR3 is TGTGCCAGCAGCTTGTGGATGAAGGATGGCTACACCTTC. Encoded protein: CASSLWMKDGYTF.

This rearrangement joins TRBV14 to TRBJ1-2; no clear D gene. The CDR3 spans 13 residues. Trimming shortened V by 1 base and J by 7 bases, and 10 bases separated the two germline ends. CDR1 SGHDN and CDR2 FVKESK come from the germline V gene. The DNA for the CDR3 is TGTGCCAGCAGCCAAGTGTCGACGAGTGGCTACACCTTC. It is translated as CASSQVSTSGYTF.

This clone is medium-sized within its sample. Written as DNA, the CDR3 is TGTGCCAGCAGCCTGACCCAGAACGATCAGCCCCAGCATTTT. Amino acid sequence: CASSLTQNDQPQHF. The J gene is TRBJ1-5, the V gene TRBV3-1 (or the pseudogene TRBV3-2), with D hard to call. Germline loops: CDR1 LGHDT, CDR2 YNNKEL (reference sequence). The ends were cut back, 4 bases at V and 5 bases at J, with 12 bases in the middle. The CDR3 covers 14 residues.

This clone showed up just once. The same CDR3 is also encoded by other DNA sequences in this sample. This chain's CDR3 is CASSRGFTEAFF. CDR3 nucleotides: TGCGCCAGCAGTCGAGGGTTCACTGAAGCTTTCTTT. The V and J genes are TRBV5-1 and TRBJ1-1, with unresolved D. The germline gives CDR1 SGHRS, CDR2 YFSETQ. V was trimmed by 5 bases and J by 4 bases, leaving 9 bases between them. The CDR3 has 12 residues.

V gene TRBV9 combines with J gene TRBJ1-1; D possibly corresponds to TRBD1 (5 bases). Germline V gene sequence: CDR1 SGDLS, CDR2 YYNGEE. The CDR3 contains 15 residues. Trimming shortened V by 6 bases and J by 4 bases, and 19 bases separated the two germline ends. The CDR3 is CASTPRGTLGTEAFF. CDR3 bases: TGTGCCAGCACTCCCAGAGGGACGTTGGGCACTGAAGCTTTCTTT.

This clone was picked up a small number of times. The chain carries TRBV24-1 and TRBJ1-2; possibly TRBD1 for D (5 bases). The CDR3 totals 14 residues. Per germline, CDR1 KGHDR and CDR2 SFDVKD. With 6 bases removed from V and 0 bases from J, the gap between germline ends came to 10 bases. The CDR3 DNA follows: TGTGCCACCAGTCGGGACGGTACTAACTATGGCTACACCTTC. Translating gives CATSRDGTNYGYTF.

The chain uses TRBV4-1 and TRBJ1-2, with 7 bases identical to TRBD1. The V gene's germline CDR1 is MGHRA and CDR2 YSYEKL. V lost 3 bases to trimming and J lost 2 bases; unmatched junction nucleotides: 9. CDR3 size: 16 residues. This CDR3 is CASSHVGTVGNYGYTF. CDR3 bases: TGCGCCAGCAGCCACGTAGGGACAGTGGGGAACTATGGCTACACCTTC.

This rearrangement joins TRBV6-5 to TRBJ1-1; weak D call: TRBD1 (6 bases). V was shortened by 2 bases and J by 4 bases, with 17 bases between the two germline ends. This CDR3 region has 16 residues. Per germline, CDR1 MNHEY and CDR2 SVGAGI. The CDR3 sequence: CASSYTRPPRGTEAFF. The DNA of the CDR3 is TGTGCCAGCAGTTACACCCGTCCTCCCAGGGGCACTGAAGCTTTCTTT.

V is TRBV7-2 and J is TRBJ2-7; 11 bases agree with TRBD2. With V trimmed by 5 bases and J by 3 bases, 6 bases remained unmatched. This CDR3 contains 15 residues. Germline values: CDR1 SGHTA, CDR2 FQGNSA. CDR3 nucleotide sequence: TGTGCCAGCAGCATCATGACTAGCGGGGTCTACGAGCAGTACTTC. Its translation: CASSIMTSGVYEQYF. The variable domain in full, completed from reference TRBV7-2 and TRBJ2-7, reads GAGVSQSPSNKVTEKGKDVELRCDPISGHTALYWYRQSLGQGLEFLIYFQGNSAPDKSGLPSDRFSAERTGGSVSTLTIQRTQQEDSAVYLCASSIMTSGVYEQYFGPGTRLTVT.

This chain uses TRBV3-1 (or the pseudogene TRBV3-2) with TRBJ2-1; D is possibly TRBD2 (6 bases). Per the germline V gene, CDR1 is LGHDT and CDR2 is YNNKEL (reference sequence). Trimming took 1 base from V and 4 from J, leaving 11 bases between them. This CDR3 comprises 15 residues. Here the CDR3 reads CASSQGGRPYNEQFF. CDR3 nucleotides: TGTGCCAGCAGCCAAGGGGGGAGGCCTTACAATGAGCAGTTCTTC.

The V gene is TRBV19, the J gene TRBJ1-4; TRBD1 matches 9 bases. The CDR3 extends over 14 amino acids. Germline loops: CDR1 LNHDA, CDR2 SQIVND (reference sequence). The V and J ends lost 5 bases and 8 bases, in that order; junction bases with no gene match: 6. The DNA of the CDR3 is TGTGCCAGTAGTGCGGGACAGGGACCAGAAAAACTGTTTTTT. Translated: CASSAGQGPEKLFF.

V is TRBV18 and J is TRBJ2-1; 8 positions agree with TRBD1. In germline, CDR1 is KGHSH, CDR2 LQKENI. This CDR3 contains 14 residues. V was pared by 4 bases and J by 8 bases, with 7 bases of the junction left unmatched. The chain's CDR3 is CASSLTGVEHEQFF. CDR3 bases: TGTGCCAGCTCACTGACAGGGGTTGAACATGAGCAGTTCTTC.

This chain joins TRBV15 and TRBJ2-7; D is perhaps TRBD2 (5 bases). The CDR3 extends over 15 amino acids. The V end was cut by 0 bases, the J end by 0 bases, with 9 bases between. CDR1 and CDR2 from the germline V gene are LNHNV and YYDKDF (reference sequence). The CDR3 DNA follows: TGTGCCACCAGCAGAGATGTGGGGAGCTCCTACGAGCAGTACTTC. Its translation is CATSRDVGSSYEQYF.

V gene TRBV6-5 combines with J gene TRBJ2-7; D might be TRBD1 (5 bases). Germline CDR1 and CDR2: MNHEY and SVGAGI. Trimming stripped 0 bases from V and 6 bases from J, with 12 bases between. The CDR3 runs to 14 residues. The CDR3, as DNA: TGTGCCAGCAGTTACTCGGGCAGGGCAGGCGAGCAGTACTTC. Translated: CASSYSGRAGEQYF.

V is TRBV3-1 (or the pseudogene TRBV3-2) and J is TRBJ2-5, with 14 bases matching TRBD2. Germline V CDR1 and CDR2: LGHDT, YNNKEL (reference sequence). The CDR3 sequence is 18 residues long. V dropped 0 bases and J dropped 5; count of bases not matched to a gene: 8. The CDR3 loop is CASSQDPTSGRAEETQYF. CDR3 coding DNA: TGTGCCAGCAGCCAAGATCCGACTAGCGGGAGGGCCGAGGAGACCCAGTACTTC.

V and J are TRBV5-1 and TRBJ2-3; 9 bases align to TRBD1. Germline V gene data show CDR1 as SGHRS and CDR2 as YFSETQ. V lost 7 bases and J lost 4; bases outside the gene matches: 4. CDR3 length equals 13 residues. CDR3 DNA: TGCGCCAGCGGACGGGACAGGGCAGATACGCAGTATTTT. It codes for CASGRDRADTQYF. Full variable domain (missing parts from reference TRBV5-1 and TRBJ2-3): KAGVTQTPRYLIKTRGQQVTLSCSPISGHRSVSWYQQTPGQGLQFLFEYFSETQRNKGNFPGRFSGRQFSNSRSEMNVSTLELGDSALYLCASGRDRADTQYFGPGTRLTVL.

V is TRBV7-8 and J is TRBJ2-7, with 7 bases aligning to TRBD2. CDR1 is SGHVS and CDR2 is FQNEAQ in the germline V gene. This CDR3 spans 14 amino acids. The junction had 7 bases not matched to a gene; V was cut back by 2 bases and J by 6 bases. The CDR3 DNA reads TGTGCCAGCAGCTTACGTGGGGGGGAGGGCGAGCAGTACTTC. It specifies CASSLRGGEGEQYF. Filled out from reference TRBV7-8 and TRBJ2-7, the complete variable domain reads GAGVSQSPRYKVAKRGQDVALRCDPISGHVSLFWYQQALGQGPEFLTYFQNEAQLDKSGLPSDRFFAERPEGSVSTLKIQRTQQEDSAVYLCASSLRGGEGEQYFGPGTRLTVT.

The gene calls are TRBV18 and TRBJ1-5, with TRBD1 matching over 7 bases. The ends lost 3 bases at V and 0 bases at J; junction bases unmatched: 5. The CDR3 runs to 16 residues. Germline V gene lookup returns CDR1 KGHSH and CDR2 LQKENI. CDR3 bases: TGTGCCAGCTCACCTCCCGGGACAGCTAGCAATCAGCCCCAGCATTTT. It codes for CASSPPGTASNQPQHF. Full variable domain (remainder filled in from reference TRBV18 and TRBJ1-5): NAGVMQNPRHLVRRRGQEARLRCSPMKGHSHVYWYRQLPEEGLKFMVYLQKENIIDESGMPKERFSAEFPKEGPSILRIQQVVRGDSAAYFCASSPPGTASNQPQHFGDGTRLSIL.

The chain has TRBV19 and TRBJ2-1; D perhaps matches TRBD1 (6 bases). V was clipped by 8 bases and J by 11 bases, with 13 bases between them. This CDR3 contains 11 residues. Germline lookup yields CDR1 LNHDA and CDR2 SQIVND (reference sequence). The DNA of the CDR3 is TGTGCCAGTGTGACAGGTACTAAGCAGTTCTTC. It encodes CASVTGTKQFF.

The chain links TRBV3-1 (or the pseudogene TRBV3-2) to TRBJ1-3; possibly TRBD1 for D (6 bases). V lost 0 bases to trimming and J lost 1 base, with 7 bases between them. The CDR3 is 15 amino acids. The V gene's germline CDR1 is LGHDT and CDR2 YNNKEL (reference sequence). The CDR3 nucleotides read TGTGCCAGCAGCCAAGAGGGGGCTTCTGGAAACACCATATATTTT. Its protein product is CASSQEGASGNTIYF.

In its sample, this clone was seen a few times. The chain links TRBV3-1 (or the pseudogene TRBV3-2) to TRBJ1-2, with a weak D call TRBD1 (6 bases). This CDR3 region has 15 residues. V lost 2 bases, J lost 5 bases, and 15 bases lay in between. Germline values: CDR1 LGHDT, CDR2 YNNKEL (reference sequence). CDR3 region: CASSQTRGSLYGYTF. The CDR3 DNA reads as TGTGCCAGCAGCCAAACAAGGGGGTCCTTATATGGCTACACCTTC.

The J gene is TRBJ1-1, the V gene TRBV18; TRBD1 aligns across 9 bases. V trimming: 2 bases; J trimming: 5 bases; junction bases outside the gene matches: 12. Looked up from germline, CDR1 is KGHSH and CDR2 is LQKENI. This CDR3 region has 17 residues. CDR3: CASSPFQIGTGYTEAFF. CDR3 nucleotide sequence: TGTGCCAGCTCACCATTCCAAATCGGGACAGGGTATACTGAAGCTTTCTTT.

The chain combines TRBV7-2 with TRBJ1-2; 9 bases map to TRBD1. The junction had 7 bases not matched to a gene; V was cut back by 4 bases and J by 7 bases. The CDR3 covers 14 residues. Germline V gives CDR1 SGHTA, CDR2 FQGNSA. For the CDR3, the DNA is TGTGCCAGCAGCTCCGGGACAGGGCTTTTTGGCTACACCTTC. Translating gives CASSSGTGLFGYTF. The whole variable domain, remainder taken from reference TRBV7-2 and TRBJ1-2, is GAGVSQSPSNKVTEKGKDVELRCDPISGHTALYWYRQSLGQGLEFLIYFQGNSAPDKSGLPSDRFSAERTGGSVSTLTIQRTQQEDSAVYLCASSSGTGLFGYTFGSGTRLTVV.

The chain couples TRBV2 to TRBJ2-1; D not resolved. The CDR3 has 12 residues. The germline V gene has CDR1 SNHLY and CDR2 FYNNEI. Between the trimmed V and J ends, which lost 7 bases and 0 bases, there was a span of 4 bases. As DNA, the CDR3 is TGTGCCAGCAAGGGCTCCTACAATGAGCAGTTCTTC. Protein product: CASKGSYNEQFF.

The gene calls are TRBV19 and TRBJ1-2; a weak D match, TRBD1 (5 bases). Germline V gene sequence: CDR1 LNHDA, CDR2 SQIVND (reference sequence). Trimming removed 5 bases at V and 7 bases at J, with 17 bases between. This CDR3 region has 14 residues. CDR3 bases: TGTGCCAGTAGTCCGGGAGGGGAAAATGGTGGCTACACCTTC. Protein product: CASSPGGENGGYTF.

This clone was recorded a few times. The chain has TRBV3-1 (or the pseudogene TRBV3-2) and TRBJ2-7; no clear D. Between the trimmed V and J ends, which lost 1 base and 3 bases, there was a span of 7 bases. CDR3 length: 13 amino acids. The germline CDR1 and CDR2 sequences are LGHDT and YNNKEL (reference sequence). The CDR3 protein is CASSQGSVYEQYF. In DNA form, the CDR3 reads TGTGCCAGCAGCCAAGGGTCGGTCTACGAGCAGTACTTC.